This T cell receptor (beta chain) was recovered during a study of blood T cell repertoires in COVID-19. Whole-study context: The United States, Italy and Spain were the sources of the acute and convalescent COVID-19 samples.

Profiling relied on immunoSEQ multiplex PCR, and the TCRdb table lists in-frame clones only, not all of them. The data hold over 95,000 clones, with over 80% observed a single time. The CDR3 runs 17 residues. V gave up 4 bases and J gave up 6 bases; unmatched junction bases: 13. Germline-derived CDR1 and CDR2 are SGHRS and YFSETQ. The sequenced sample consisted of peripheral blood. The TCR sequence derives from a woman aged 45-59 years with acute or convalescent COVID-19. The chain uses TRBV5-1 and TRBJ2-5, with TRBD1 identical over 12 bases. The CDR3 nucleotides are TGCGCCAGCAGCCAAAGGGGCGGGACAGGGGGCTTGAAGACCCAGTACTTC. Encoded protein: CASSQRGGTGGLKTQYF.